A single sample gave rise to the 13 T cell receptor beta chains below, sequenced in a study of blood T cell repertoires in COVID-19. Assay: immunoSEQ multiplex PCR; the TCRdb copy retains only in-frame clones and omits some. The data contain about 220,000 clones, about four fifths of them singletons. The sample comprised peripheral blood. These receptors all stem from a woman in her 70s with acute or convalescent COVID-19.

This clone has a single count. The CDR3: CASSFWGENSPLHF. DNA for the CDR3: TGCGCCAGCAGCTTTTGGGGGGAAAATTCACCCCTCCACTTT. This chain links TRBV5-1 with TRBJ1-6, with a possible D match to TRBD1 (5 bases). Deletions cut 2 bases from V and 7 bases from J, with 10 bases between. This CDR3 region has 14 residues. Germline assignment: CDR1 SGHRS and CDR2 YFSETQ.

CDR3 sequence (DNA): TGTGCCAGCAGTCTCACCTGGGGAGGGAGAATTGCCTACGAGCAGTACTTC. Translation gives CASSLTWGGRIAYEQYF. This chain links TRBV6-6 with TRBJ2-7, with 7 nucleotides matching TRBD2. The CDR3 has 17 residues. CDR1 is MNHNY and CDR2 is SVGAGI in the germline V gene (reference sequence). Germline trimming cut 5 bases from V and 2 bases from J; bases unmatched to any gene: 15.

The gene calls are TRBV7-6 and TRBJ1-4, with a tentative D call TRBD1 (6 bases). This CDR3 comprises 16 residues. V shed 5 bases and J shed 3 bases, with 16 bases lying between them. The germline V gene has CDR1 SGHVS and CDR2 FNYEAQ. The CDR3 sequence is CASSPPTGRANEKLFF. The CDR3 DNA is TGTGCCAGCAGCCCCCCAACAGGGAGGGCTAATGAAAAACTGTTTTTT.

This clone came up a few times. The gene calls are TRBV15 and TRBJ2-7, with D possibly matching TRBD2 (5 bases). Trimming removed 3 bases at V and 3 bases at J, with 12 bases between. Germline V lookup: CDR1 LNHNV, CDR2 YYDKDF (reference sequence). This CDR3 comprises 14 residues. CDR3 protein: CATSSRPEGYEQYF. The CDR3 DNA reads TGTGCCACCAGCAGCCGGCCAGAGGGCTACGAGCAGTACTTC.

The chain couples TRBV11-3 to TRBJ2-1, with D unclear. CDR3 length equals 15 residues. V was cut by 1 base and J by 0 bases, with 7 bases left in between. Germline V CDR1 and CDR2: SGHNT, YENEEA. CDR3 bases: TGTGCCAGCAGCTTAGTCCCGAGCTCCTACAATGAGCAGTTCTTC. Translated, it gives CASSLVPSSYNEQFF.

This rearrangement joins TRBV19 to TRBJ2-2; 8 positions match TRBD2. CDR1 LNHDA and CDR2 SQIVND come from the germline V gene (reference sequence). V was clipped by 8 bases and J by 5 bases; unmatched bases: 13. The CDR3 is made up of 16 amino acids. Here the CDR3 reads CASPLCGGRRTGELFF. The DNA for the CDR3 is TGTGCCAGTCCCTTATGCGGGGGGCGCCGGACCGGGGAGCTGTTTTTT. The whole variable domain, filled in from reference TRBV19 and TRBJ2-2, reads DGGITQSPKYLFRKEGQNVTLSCEQNLNHDAMYWYRQDPGQGLRLIYYSQIVNDFQKGDIAEGYSVSREKKESFPLTVTSAQKNPTAFYLCASPLCGGRRTGELFFGEGSRLTVL.

This clone was picked up one time. This chain joins TRBV6-2 or TRBV6-3 and TRBJ1-1, with 8 bases lining up with TRBD1. Germline V gene lookup returns CDR1 MNHEY and CDR2 SVGEGT. The CDR3 is 13 amino acids. Trimming at V came to 3 bases and at J to 8 bases, leaving 5 bases not matched to a gene. The CDR3 protein is CASSYGTGGEAFF. The DNA of the CDR3 is TGTGCCAGCAGTTATGGTACAGGGGGAGAAGCTTTCTTT.

This sequence joins TRBV4-1 and TRBJ1-2; D call uncertain. This CDR3 is 14 amino acids long. Trimming removed 1 base at V and 5 bases at J, with 11 bases between. Germline V gene lookup returns CDR1 MGHRA and CDR2 YSYEKL. CDR3 region: CASSQGRFSYGYTF. In DNA form, the CDR3 reads TGCGCCAGCAGCCAAGGCAGGTTCAGTTATGGCTACACCTTC.

The chain recombines TRBV19 with TRBJ1-4; D is perhaps TRBD1 (6 bases). CDR1 and CDR2 (germline): LNHDA, SQIVND (reference sequence). This CDR3 is built from 15 residues. V was clipped by 8 bases and J by 7 bases, with 20 bases between them. CDR3 nucleotides: TGTGCCAGTGCTAAAGACGGGACATGGGGTGAAAAACTGTTTTTT. Its protein is CASAKDGTWGEKLFF.

The rearrangement joins TRBV29-1 to TRBJ2-7; 11 nucleotides line up with TRBD1. The germline V gene encodes CDR1 SQVTM and CDR2 ANQGSEA. The CDR3 spans 13 residues. After removal of 4 bases from V and 6 bases from J, the junction contained 5 bases not matched to a gene. CDR3 nucleotide sequence: TGCAGCGTTGGGGGGACAGGGGGGCGCGAGCAGTACTTC. Its protein product is CSVGGTGGREQYF.

The chain carries TRBV19 and TRBJ1-5; 10 bases align to TRBD1. Losses at the gene ends were 7 bases for V and 6 bases for J; bases not matched to a gene: 18. The germline V gene encodes CDR1 LNHDA and CDR2 SQIVND (reference sequence). The CDR3 length is 18 residues. The DNA for the CDR3 is TGTGCCAGTACCCCTACCGGGACAGGGGATATTCGAGGTCAGCCCCAGCATTTT. Translated: CASTPTGTGDIRGQPQHF.

For this clone: This sample includes further DNA sequences coding for the same CDR3. This chain links TRBV11-3 with TRBJ1-1; D remains unclear. The V gene lost 2 bases and the J gene lost 1 base, with 5 bases spanning the gap. The CDR3 sequence is 13 residues long. Germline V gene sequence: CDR1 SGHNT, CDR2 YENEEA. The CDR3 loop reads CASSLFRNTEAFF. CDR3 in DNA: TGTGCCAGCAGCTTATTCAGGAACACTGAAGCTTTCTTT.

This chain joins TRBV7-2 and TRBJ2-1; 7 nucleotides agree with TRBD2. Losses at the gene ends were 1 base for V and 7 bases for J; bases not matched to a gene: 10. CDR1 and CDR2 (germline): SGHTA, FQGNSA. CDR3 length: 16 amino acids. The CDR3 coding sequence is TGTGCCAGCAGCTTAGTGGGCGGGGGAGGTTGGAATGAGCAGTTCTTC. It specifies CASSLVGGGGWNEQFF.